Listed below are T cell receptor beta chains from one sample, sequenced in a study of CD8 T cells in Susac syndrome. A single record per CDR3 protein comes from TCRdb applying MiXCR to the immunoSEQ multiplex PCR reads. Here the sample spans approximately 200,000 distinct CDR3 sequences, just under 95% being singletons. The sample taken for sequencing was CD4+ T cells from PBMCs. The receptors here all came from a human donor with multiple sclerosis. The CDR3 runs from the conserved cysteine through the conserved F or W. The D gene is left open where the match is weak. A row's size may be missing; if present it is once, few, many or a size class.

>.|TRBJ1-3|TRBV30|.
CAWTRTSGNTIYF
TGTGCCTGGACTCGGACCTCTGGAAACACCATATATTTT
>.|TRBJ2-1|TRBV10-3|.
CAISESATPHEQFF
TGTGCCATCAGTGAGTCCGCGACTCCCCATGAGCAGTTCTTC
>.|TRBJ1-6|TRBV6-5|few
CASSYRAGEDSPLHF
TGTGCCAGCAGTTACCGGGCAGGGGAAGATTCACCCCTCCACTTT
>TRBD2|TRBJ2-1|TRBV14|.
CASSQRSPAAVGRGNEQFF
TGTGCCAGCAGCCAGCGAAGCCCCGCAGCCGTCGGGAGGGGCAATGAGCAGTTCTTC
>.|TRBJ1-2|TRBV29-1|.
CSVEDHKVVGGYTF
TGCAGCGTTGAAGATCATAAGGTGGTCGGTGGCTACACCTTC
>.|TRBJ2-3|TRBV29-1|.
CSVDSSGATDTQYF
TGCAGCGTTGACTCATCAGGGGCCACAGATACGCAGTATTTT
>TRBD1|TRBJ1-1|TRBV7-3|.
CASSQRTGKAFF
TGTGCCAGCAGCCAGAGGACAGGGAAAGCTTTCTTT
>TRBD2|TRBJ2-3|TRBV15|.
CATSRGNSGGASDTQYF
TGTGCCACCAGCAGAGGGAATAGCGGGGGGGCCTCAGATACGCAGTATTTT
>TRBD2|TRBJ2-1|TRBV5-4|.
CASSFGGAETAEQFF
TGTGCCAGCAGCTTCGGGGGGGCCGAAACGGCTGAGCAGTTCTTC
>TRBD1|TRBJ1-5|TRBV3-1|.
CASSQDWQGAQHF
TGTGCCAGCAGCCAAGATTGGCAGGGGGCCCAGCATTTT
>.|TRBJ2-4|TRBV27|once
CASSLGTTNLAKNIQYF
TGTGCCAGCAGTCTCGGGACAACCAACCTAGCCAAAAACATTCAGTACTTC